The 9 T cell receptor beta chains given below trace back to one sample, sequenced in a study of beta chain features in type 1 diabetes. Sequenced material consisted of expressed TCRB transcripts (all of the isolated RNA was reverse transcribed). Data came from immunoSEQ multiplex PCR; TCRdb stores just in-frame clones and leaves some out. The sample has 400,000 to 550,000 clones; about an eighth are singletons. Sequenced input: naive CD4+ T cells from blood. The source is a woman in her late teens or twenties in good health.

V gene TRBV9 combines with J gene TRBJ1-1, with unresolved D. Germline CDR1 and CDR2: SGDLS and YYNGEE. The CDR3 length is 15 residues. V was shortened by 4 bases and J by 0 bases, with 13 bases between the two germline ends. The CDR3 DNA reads TGTGCCAGCAGCTCCTCCGGGCTTTTGAACACTGAAGCTTTCTTT. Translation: CASSSSGLLNTEAFF.

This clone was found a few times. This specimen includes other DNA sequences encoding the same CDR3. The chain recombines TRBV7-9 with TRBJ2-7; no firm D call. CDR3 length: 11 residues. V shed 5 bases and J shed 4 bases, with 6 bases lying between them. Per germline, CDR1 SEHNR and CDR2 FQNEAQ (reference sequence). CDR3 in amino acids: CASSREYEQYF. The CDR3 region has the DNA TGTGCCAGCAGCCGCGAATACGAGCAGTACTTC.

The chain's CDR3 is CAIPGRSTDTQYF. As DNA, the CDR3 is TGTGCCATTCCCGGCAGAAGCACAGATACGCAGTATTTT. The chain has TRBV7-2 and TRBJ2-3; D not certain. The germline V gene encodes CDR1 SGHTA and CDR2 FQGNSA. V lost 10 bases to trimming and J lost 0 bases, with 11 bases between them. The CDR3 is made up of 13 amino acids.

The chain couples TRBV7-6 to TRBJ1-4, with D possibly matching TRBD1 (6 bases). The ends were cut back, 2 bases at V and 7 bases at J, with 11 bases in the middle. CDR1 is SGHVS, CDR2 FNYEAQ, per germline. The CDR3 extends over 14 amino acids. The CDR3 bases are TGTGCCAGCAGCTTAATACAGGGTGGTGAAAAACTGTTTTTT. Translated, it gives CASSLIQGGEKLFF. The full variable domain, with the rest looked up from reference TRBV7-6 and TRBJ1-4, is GAGVSQSPRYKVTKRGQDVALRCDPISGHVSLYWYRQALGQGPEFLTYFNYEAQQDKSGLPNDRFSAERPEGSISTLTIQRTEQRDSAMYRCASSLIQGGEKLFFGSGTQLSVL.

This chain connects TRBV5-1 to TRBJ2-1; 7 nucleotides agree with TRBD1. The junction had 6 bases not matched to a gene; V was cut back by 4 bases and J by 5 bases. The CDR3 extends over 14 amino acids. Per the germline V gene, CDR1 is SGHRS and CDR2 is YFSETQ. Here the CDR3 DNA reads TGCGCCAGCAGCACGGGACAGAAAAACAATGAGCAGTTCTTC. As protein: CASSTGQKNNEQFF. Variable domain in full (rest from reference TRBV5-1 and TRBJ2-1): KAGVTQTPRYLIKTRGQQVTLSCSPISGHRSVSWYQQTPGQGLQFLFEYFSETQRNKGNFPGRFSGRQFSNSRSEMNVSTLELGDSALYLCASSTGQKNNEQFFGPGTRLTVL.

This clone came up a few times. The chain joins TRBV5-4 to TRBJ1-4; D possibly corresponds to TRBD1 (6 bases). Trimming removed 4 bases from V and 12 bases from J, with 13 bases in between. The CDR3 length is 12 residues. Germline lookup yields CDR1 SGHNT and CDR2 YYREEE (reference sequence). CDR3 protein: CASSSRDRQLFF. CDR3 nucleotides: TGTGCCAGCAGCAGTAGAGACAGGCAACTGTTTTTT.

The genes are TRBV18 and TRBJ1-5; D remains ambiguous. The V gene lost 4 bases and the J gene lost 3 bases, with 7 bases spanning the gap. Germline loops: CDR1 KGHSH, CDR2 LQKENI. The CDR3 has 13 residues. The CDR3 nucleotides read TGTGCCAGCTCACAAGCAGACAATCAGCCCCAGCATTTT. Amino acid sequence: CASSQADNQPQHF.

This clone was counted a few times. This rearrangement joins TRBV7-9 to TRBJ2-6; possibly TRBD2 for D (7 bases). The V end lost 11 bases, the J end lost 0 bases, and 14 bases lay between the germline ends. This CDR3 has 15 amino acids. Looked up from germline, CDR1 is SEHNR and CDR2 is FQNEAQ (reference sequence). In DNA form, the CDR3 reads TGTGCCCCGAGGGAGGGGGACTCTGGGGCCAACGTCCTGACTTTC. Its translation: CAPREGDSGANVLTF.

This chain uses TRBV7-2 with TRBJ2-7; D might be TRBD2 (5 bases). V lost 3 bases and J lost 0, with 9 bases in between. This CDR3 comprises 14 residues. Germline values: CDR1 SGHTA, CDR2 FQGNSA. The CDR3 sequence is CASSFGADSYEQYF. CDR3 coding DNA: TGTGCCAGCAGCTTCGGAGCGGACTCCTACGAGCAGTACTTC.